The 10 T cell receptor beta chains below come from one sample, sequenced in a study of a mutant IDH1 vaccine in newly diagnosed glioma. The time point denotes: week 23, last vaccination. Vaccination comprised doses that each held 300 ug of mutant IDH1 20-mer peptide, plus topical imiquimod. Repertoires were generated with immunoSEQ multiplex PCR, while TCRdb's copy carries only in-frame clones and drops some. This sample has about 82,000 clones, with roughly 85% found just once. The antigens of these receptors remain unknown. The sample in question was PBMCs, obtained from a glioma patient whose treatment included an IDH1 peptide vaccine. These receptors all stem from a man aged 25 to 45 with glioma. Some clones in this sample may be carry-over from other donors' samples.

The chain joins TRBV11-2 to TRBJ2-7; perhaps D is TRBD1 or TRBD2 (5 bases each). V lost 5 bases and J lost 8, with 19 bases in between. The CDR3 contains 14 residues. Looked up from germline, CDR1 is SGHAT and CDR2 is FQNNGV. CDR3 region: CASSESGTIRKQYF. CDR3 DNA: TGTGCCAGCAGCGAATCCGGGACCATACGAAAGCAGTACTTC.

The chain combines TRBV27 with TRBJ2-1, with no clear D. The CDR3 is made up of 13 amino acids. CDR1 MNHEY and CDR2 SMNVEV come from the germline V gene (reference sequence). Deletions cut 1 base from V and 8 bases from J, with 9 bases between. The CDR3: CASSLLGAYEQFF. The CDR3 DNA reads as TGTGCCAGCAGTTTATTGGGCGCGTATGAGCAGTTCTTC.

This rearrangement joins TRBV10-3 to TRBJ2-3; D is unclear. The germline gives CDR1 ENHRY, CDR2 SYGVKD. Trimming removed 0 bases at V and 2 bases at J, with 9 bases between. This CDR3 contains 15 residues. CDR3 bases: TGTGCCATCAGTGAGTCGAGGCAGACCACAGATACGCAGTATTTT. As protein: CAISESRQTTDTQYF.

This clone was counted a single time. This chain connects TRBV7-2 to TRBJ2-6; D is ambiguous. V was shortened by 5 bases and J by 4 bases, with 9 bases between the two germline ends. This CDR3 is 14 amino acids long. Per germline, CDR1 SGHTA and CDR2 FQGNSA. CDR3 nucleotide sequence: TGTGCCAGCAGCACCTCTAGAGGGGCCAACGTCCTGACTTTC. Translating gives CASSTSRGANVLTF.

The chain uses TRBV13 and TRBJ2-3, with 12 bases aligning to TRBD2. Germline V gene sequence: CDR1 PRHDT, CDR2 FYEKMQ (reference sequence). The CDR3 totals 16 residues. Trimming took 4 bases from V and 3 from J; bases not matched to a gene: 5. CDR3 coding DNA: TGTGCCAGCAGCTCACCTCTAGCGGGGGGGACAGATACGCAGTATTTT. This codes for CASSSPLAGGTDTQYF.

This rearrangement joins TRBV28 to TRBJ1-2; 11 positions agree with TRBD1. Looked up from germline, CDR1 is MDHEN and CDR2 is SYDVKM. CDR3 size: 15 residues. V lost 6 bases, J lost 4 bases, and 7 bases stayed unmatched. The DNA of the CDR3 is TGTGCCAGCAGCCGGACAGGGGGCGCGGGCTATGGCTACACCTTC. Amino acid sequence: CASSRTGGAGYGYTF.

This chain joins TRBV27 and TRBJ2-5; 8 nucleotides agree with TRBD2. This CDR3 contains 15 residues. Per the germline V gene, CDR1 is MNHEY and CDR2 is SMNVEV (reference sequence). J gave up 5 bases and V 6 bases, and 11 bases lay outside the gene matches. CDR3 residues: CASRRAGAAGETQYF. The CDR3 nucleotides are TGTGCCAGCAGGAGAGCGGGAGCGGCTGGGGAGACCCAGTACTTC.

The rearrangement links TRBV5-6 to TRBJ2-1; no definite D call. Between the trimmed V and J ends, which lost 4 bases and 5 bases, there was a span of 13 bases. The CDR3 is 14 amino acids. Germline CDR1 reads SGHDT; CDR2 reads YYEEEE. The CDR3, as DNA: TGTGCCAGCAGCCCGGCAACACGCCACAATGAGCAGTTCTTC. Protein sequence: CASSPATRHNEQFF.

V gene TRBV4-1 combines with J gene TRBJ2-1; the D is unclear. The V end lost 3 bases, the J end lost 8 bases, and 5 bases lay between the germline ends. Germline loops: CDR1 MGHRA, CDR2 YSYEKL. The CDR3 runs to 11 residues. The DNA of the CDR3 is TGCGCCAGCAGCCAGGGTGATGAGCAGTTCTTC. It specifies CASSQGDEQFF.

This clone occurred once. V gene TRBV5-1 combines with J gene TRBJ1-3, with 8 positions matching TRBD1. CDR1 SGHRS and CDR2 YFSETQ come from the germline V gene. V lost 0 bases, J lost 4 bases, and 3 bases stayed unmatched. The CDR3 is 15 amino acids. The CDR3 DNA reads TGCGCCAGCAGCTTGGCGGGACAGGACGGAAACACCATATATTTT. It translates to CASSLAGQDGNTIYF.